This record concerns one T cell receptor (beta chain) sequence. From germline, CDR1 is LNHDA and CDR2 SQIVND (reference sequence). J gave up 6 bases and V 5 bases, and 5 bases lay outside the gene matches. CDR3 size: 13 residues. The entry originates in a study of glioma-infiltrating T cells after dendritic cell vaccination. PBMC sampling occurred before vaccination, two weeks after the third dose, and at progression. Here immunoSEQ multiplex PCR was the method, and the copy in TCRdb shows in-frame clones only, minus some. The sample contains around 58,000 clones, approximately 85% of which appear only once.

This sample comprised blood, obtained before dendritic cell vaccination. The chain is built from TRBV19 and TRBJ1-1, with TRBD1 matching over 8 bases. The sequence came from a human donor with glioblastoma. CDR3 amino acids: CASSPGGSAEAFF. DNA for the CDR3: TGTGCCAGTAGTCCAGGGGGCTCCGCTGAAGCTTTCTTT. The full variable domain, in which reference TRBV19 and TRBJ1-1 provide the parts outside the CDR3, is DGGITQSPKYLFRKEGQNVTLSCEQNLNHDAMYWYRQDPGQGLRLIYYSQIVNDFQKGDIAEGYSVSREKKESFPLTVTSAQKNPTAFYLCASSPGGSAEAFFGQGTRLTVV.